This TCR beta chain was found in a study of blood T cells in healthy people across ages (dated by TCRdb to the mid-2010s). In terms of the full investigation: In model experiments, template switching captured roughly one uniquely barcoded TCR beta cDNA molecule for every two T cells. The study analyzed two additional independent replicas of 1 million unique cDNA reads from the same blood draw for two donors, one aged 18 to 29 and one aged 80 or older. The donors were divided into four age groups: young (average approximately 15 years), middle-aged (around 41), aged (62) and long-lived (about 79). Donors of different ages were randomly distributed across sequencing lanes to avoid experimental bias. To track age-related changes in TCR beta repertoire diversity, the study relied on deep sequencing normalized with unique cDNA molecular identifiers.

Overall study outcomes, separate from this receptor: The long-lived group showed more naive CD4+ T cells, fewer expanded clones and increased TCR diversity than the aged group, suggesting age selection. As age increased, observed TCR beta diversity per million T cells dropped in a roughly linear way, and a significant reduction was already evident by age 40. Because the CMV infection status of the donors was unknown, age-related changes in expanded clonotypes may potentially have been confounded. The percentage of naive T cells measured by flow cytometry correlated strongly with observed TCR beta diversity. Estimates of total diversity based on one million sequenced T cells were considered lower bounds and underestimates. Bulk unsorted PBMC profiling prevented conclusive comparison of naive and antigen-experienced compartments.

Turning to this clonotype: Its antigen remains unidentified. At one end, the junction sequence differs from germline, possibly due to a read error.

Systemically healthy Caucasian individuals from Russia, some 36 in total and aged about 6 to 100 years, were included as donors. Approximately 10 milliliters of peripheral blood were collected from each donor into EDTA-treated Vacutainer tubes. Ficoll-Paque density-gradient centrifugation was used to isolate PBMCs, with at least 6 million obtained per sample. Trizol reagent was used to extract total RNA from the PBMCs, yielding at least 6 micrograms per sample. The percentages of naive CD45RAhigh/CD27high T cells were determined by flow cytometry on a PBMC aliquot from every donor. The library was obtained by 5' RACE. Sequencing used an Illumina HiSeq 2500. A second PCR of roughly 6 to 12 cycles was run with a J-beta primer mix and a sample-barcoded 5' primer. A template-switch 5' adaptor carrying 12 random nucleotides introduced a unique molecular identifier onto each TCR beta cDNA molecule. Each sample yielded at least 2.5 million CDR3-containing paired-end reads. The Mint cDNA synthesis kit, primed by a TRBC-specific oligonucleotide, was used to synthesize first-strand cDNA from all RNA. All cDNA was treated with uracil-DNA glycosylase and then went through a first 18-cycle PCR with the universal primers M1SS and BC2_uni_R. The authors' analysis ran thus. Each sample was normalized by randomly selecting 1 million high-quality reads, each carrying a distinct molecular identifier. Reads sharing molecular identifiers were discarded rather than binned into consensus sequences. CDR3 identification, clonotype clustering and error correction used MiTCR with a Q25 quality threshold and the strictest error-elimination algorithm. A nonparametric unseen species model with Euler transformation was used to estimate a lower bound on total TCR beta diversity. Using fastp at Q25 and MiXCR, TCRdb reprocessed the public reads and kept productive beta chains. Merged by CDR3 protein, the rows form single entries marked with the most common genes and DNA. TCRdb's processing, not the authors' own work, is the source of the V and J calls. The sample contains around 800,000 distinct CDR3 sequences, approximately 53% of them found a single time. The top ten constitute 41% of the sample.

Its CDR3 holds 16 amino acids, cysteine through phenylalanine. The read is trimmed to its CDR3 DNA, 48 bases read in frame from base 1. CDR1 and CDR2 (DFQATT, SNEGSKA) derive from the germline V gene (reference sequence). This clonotype was obtained from a man aged 80 or over in good health. The sequenced sample consisted of blood. This chain joins TRBV20-1 to TRBJ1-1, with 7 central nucleotides matching TRBD1. The DNA sequence follows: TGCAGTGCTAGAGACTTCGGGCTGGGACAGAACACTGAAGCTTTCTTC. It codes for CSARDFGLGQNTEAFF.